The rows below give T cell receptor beta chains drawn from one sample of a study of T cell repertoires in cytomegalovirus infection. Each CDR3 protein gets one entry after TCRdb re-called the reads with MiXCR. This table has about 360,000 distinct CDR3 sequences, 18% appearing once. Specimen: PBMCs. The source is a human donor in good health (CMV status not recorded). Some clones in this sample may be carry-over from other donors' samples. Each CDR3 is given with its conserved first and last residue. The D gene is left open where the match is weak. The size field is filled for only some rows; it gives once, few, many or a size class.

v_gene	j_gene	d_gene	abundance	CDR3nt	CDR3aa
TRBV29-1	TRBJ1-2	-	-	TGCAGCGTTGCACGACAGTCCTATGGCTACACCTTC	CSVARQSYGYTF
TRBV20-1	TRBJ1-5	-	few	TGCAGTGCTAGATCCGGGGGGGCTTACGACAATCAGCCCCAGCATTTT	CSARSGGAYDNQPQHF
TRBV6-1	TRBJ1-2	-	many	TGTGCCAGCGGGATCGAAGGGAACTATGGCTACACCTTC	CASGIEGNYGYTF
TRBV6-5	TRBJ1-5	-	-	TGTGCCAGCAGTTCAAACCCAGGGGATAGCAATCAGCCCCAGCATTTT	CASSSNPGDSNQPQHF
TRBV6-5	TRBJ1-2	TRBD1	few	TGTGCCAGCAGTTACGCCCTTGGACAGGGGTATGGCTACACCTTC	CASSYALGQGYGYTF
TRBV6-2/TRBV6-3	TRBJ2-1	TRBD1	-	TGTGCCAGCACCCAGTGGGGGGGGACAGGGGGCTGGGATGAGCAGTTCTTC	CASTQWGGTGGWDEQFF
TRBV7-2	TRBJ2-5	-	many	TGTGCCAGCAGCCCCGAGGGAGGAGAGACCCAGTACTTC	CASSPEGGETQYF
TRBV5-4	TRBJ2-5	TRBD2	many	TGTGCCAGCAGCTTGGTCACTAGCGCCCAAGAGACCCAGTACTTC	CASSLVTSAQETQYF
TRBV7-2	TRBJ1-6	TRBD1	many	TGTGCCAGCAGTCGGGACAGGGTTAATAATTCACCCCTCCACTTT	CASSRDRVNNSPLHF
TRBV10-3	TRBJ2-3	-	-	TGTGCCATCAGAAGGACAGTTGCAGATACGCAGTATTTT	CAIRRTVADTQYF
TRBV7-2	TRBJ2-1	-	many	TGTGCCAGCAGCTTAGATGGTCCTAGCTCCTACAATGAGCAGTTCTTC	CASSLDGPSSYNEQFF
TRBV5-5	TRBJ1-5	-	-	TGTGCCAGCAGCTTGTCGGGTTTCACCCAGCCCCAGCATTTT	CASSLSGFTQPQHF
TRBV20-1	TRBJ2-5	-	-	TGCAGTGTCATAGGGGTCGACCGTCAACGGGGGACCCAGTACTTC	CSVIGVDRQRGTQYF
TRBV6-5	TRBJ2-7	-	many	TGTGCCAGCAGTCGGATAGCCGGGAGATCCTACGAGCAGTACTTC	CASSRIAGRSYEQYF
TRBV5-4	TRBJ2-7	-	-	TGTGCCAGCAGCAACCGGGACCCACTCTACGAGCAGTACTTC	CASSNRDPLYEQYF
TRBV2	TRBJ2-3	-	-	TGTGCCAGCAGCCAAACAGTCCTCACAGATACGCAGTATTTT	CASSQTVLTDTQYF